This TCR beta chain was captured in a study of blood T cells in healthy people across ages. General study results and limits: Samples with more naive T cells showed higher observed beta diversity.

Using a J-beta primer mix together with a sample-barcoded 5' primer, a second PCR was run for roughly 7 to 11 cycles. TCRdb ran MiXCR on the 5' RACE reads and lists one entry per CDR3 protein. The sample includes around 790,000 distinct CDR3 sequences, around two fifths seen only once; the top ten take approximately 19%. Germline V gives CDR1 MNHNS, CDR2 SASEGT. Trimming took off 5 bases at V and 6 bases at J, with 16 bases between the two ends. The CDR3 spans 15 residues. This clonotype was seen only a few times. Its antigen is not identified. Every sample yielded at least 6.5 million isolated PBMCs. The sequencing sample was made of blood. This chain uses TRBV6-1 with TRBJ2-2; possible D gene TRBD1, 5 bases. The clonotype comes from a man aged 60-69 years in good health. The CDR3 loop is CASSKDIWLSGELFF. CDR3 nucleotides: TGTGCCAGCAGTAAGGACATTTGGTTGTCCGGGGAGCTGTTTTTT.